These T cell receptor beta chains were read from a single sample in a study of lymphopenia after photon versus proton radiotherapy. TCRdb's copy holds only in-frame clones and misses some; the assay was immunoSEQ multiplex PCR. The sample shows 65,000 to 75,000 clones, 85% to 90% of them seen only once. Sequenced here: peripheral blood, sampled from a patient treated with proton-based radiotherapy. All receptors derive from a man aged 80 or over with esophageal cancer. CDR3s include the opening cysteine and the closing phenylalanine or tryptophan. The order of the fields is clone size, J gene, V gene, D gene, CDR3 DNA, CDR3 protein. A D gene is named only where the DNA matches it firmly. Size tells how often a clone was seen (once, few, many) or the class of an expanded clone, and some rows leave it out.

clone size: few
J gene: TRBJ1-3
V gene: TRBV7-2
D gene: .
CDR3 DNA: TGTGCCAGCAGCTTAGGAGGGGTAGGCGGAAACACCATATATTTT
CDR3 protein: CASSLGGVGGNTIYF

clone size: .
J gene: TRBJ2-7
V gene: TRBV19
D gene: .
CDR3 DNA: TGTGCCAGCCGGCGGAGGGGAGCCTACGAGCAGTACTTC
CDR3 protein: CASRRRGAYEQYF

clone size: .
J gene: TRBJ2-1
V gene: TRBV19
D gene: TRBD2
CDR3 DNA: TGTGCCAGTAGTACCGGACTAGCTAGTCACAATGAGCAGTTCTTC
CDR3 protein: CASSTGLASHNEQFF

clone size: .
J gene: TRBJ1-2
V gene: TRBV27
D gene: TRBD1
CDR3 DNA: TGTGCCAGCAGTCTCACAGGGGGCGGGGTCTATGGCTACACCTTC
CDR3 protein: CASSLTGGGVYGYTF

clone size: .
J gene: TRBJ2-3
V gene: TRBV30
D gene: TRBD2
CDR3 DNA: TGTGCCTGGAGCGGGACTAGCGGGAGCCCAGATACGCAGTATTTT
CDR3 protein: CAWSGTSGSPDTQYF

clone size: few
J gene: TRBJ1-5
V gene: TRBV9
D gene: .
CDR3 DNA: TGTGCCAGCAGCGCCGGCCCCAATCAGCCCCAGCATTTT
CDR3 protein: CASSAGPNQPQHF

clone size: .
J gene: TRBJ2-2
V gene: TRBV6-5
D gene: TRBD1
CDR3 DNA: TGTGCCAGCAGTTATGACAGGGTGTACGGGGAGCTGTTTTTT
CDR3 protein: CASSYDRVYGELFF

clone size: .
J gene: TRBJ2-7
V gene: TRBV2
D gene: .
CDR3 DNA: TGTGCCAGCAGGGATGACTACGAGCAGTACTTC
CDR3 protein: CASRDDYEQYF

clone size: once
J gene: TRBJ1-2
V gene: TRBV5-5
D gene: .
CDR3 DNA: TGTGCCAGCAGCTTGGGACAGCCTAACTATGGCTACACCTTC
CDR3 protein: CASSLGQPNYGYTF

clone size: .
J gene: TRBJ1-5
V gene: TRBV7-2
D gene: .
CDR3 DNA: TGTGCCAGCAGCTTATCCCAGGGTGGAAATCAGCCCCAGCATTTT
CDR3 protein: CASSLSQGGNQPQHF

clone size: .
J gene: TRBJ2-7
V gene: TRBV7-9
D gene: .
CDR3 DNA: TGTGCCAGCAGCCCGAAAGGACCCTACGAGCAGTACTTC
CDR3 protein: CASSPKGPYEQYF

clone size: .
J gene: TRBJ2-1
V gene: TRBV19
D gene: .
CDR3 DNA: TGTGCCAGTAGTCTCTCCGGGACCCCCCTCAACAATGAGCAGTTCTTC
CDR3 protein: CASSLSGTPLNNEQFF

clone size: .
J gene: TRBJ2-3
V gene: TRBV7-2
D gene: .
CDR3 DNA: TGTGCCAGCAGCGGACGGTGGGGCACAGATACGCAGTATTTT
CDR3 protein: CASSGRWGTDTQYF

clone size: once
J gene: TRBJ2-1
V gene: TRBV5-6
D gene: .
CDR3 DNA: TGTGCCAGCAGCTTGGGCGGGGACAATGAGCAGTTCTTC
CDR3 protein: CASSLGGDNEQFF

clone size: .
J gene: TRBJ2-3
V gene: TRBV7-2
D gene: .
CDR3 DNA: TGTGCCAGCAGTCAGGGTAGGGCCTGGGATACGCAGTATTTT
CDR3 protein: CASSQGRAWDTQYF

clone size: .
J gene: TRBJ1-5
V gene: TRBV4-1
D gene: TRBD1
CDR3 DNA: TGCGCCAGCAGCCGTGACAGGGTGGGGGAGCCCCAGCATTTT
CDR3 protein: CASSRDRVGEPQHF

clone size: .
J gene: TRBJ1-3
V gene: TRBV21-1
D gene: .
CDR3 DNA: TGTGCCCACAAACCGGGGGGCGCAGGAAACACCATATATTTT
CDR3 protein: CAHKPGGAGNTIYF

clone size: once
J gene: TRBJ2-1
V gene: TRBV7-9
D gene: .
CDR3 DNA: TGTGCCAGCAGCTCCCGAGCAAGGGCGTTCAATGAGCAGTTCTTC
CDR3 protein: CASSSRARAFNEQFF

clone size: .
J gene: TRBJ2-7
V gene: TRBV27
D gene: .
CDR3 DNA: TGTGCCAGCAGTCTAAACAGGGCCGTAACCTACGAGCAGTACTTC
CDR3 protein: CASSLNRAVTYEQYF

clone size: .
J gene: TRBJ2-7
V gene: TRBV29-1
D gene: TRBD1
CDR3 DNA: TGCAGCGTGGGACAGGGGGAAGCGTGGAGCGAGCAGTACTTC
CDR3 protein: CSVGQGEAWSEQYF

clone size: .
J gene: TRBJ2-1
V gene: TRBV7-6
D gene: .
CDR3 DNA: TGTGCCAGCAGCTTCCGCAGTGTATCCTACAATGAGCAGTTCTTC
CDR3 protein: CASSFRSVSYNEQFF

clone size: .
J gene: TRBJ2-7
V gene: TRBV18
D gene: TRBD2
CDR3 DNA: TGTGCCAGCTCACCACGTCGGGGGGGAGGGAGCTACGAGCAGTACTTC
CDR3 protein: CASSPRRGGGSYEQYF

clone size: .
J gene: TRBJ2-2
V gene: TRBV21-1
D gene: .
CDR3 DNA: TGTGCCAGACGGACCGATCCCGGGGAGCTGTTTTTT
CDR3 protein: CARRTDPGELFF

clone size: .
J gene: TRBJ2-5
V gene: TRBV7-2
D gene: TRBD1
CDR3 DNA: TGTGCCAGCAGCTTCATGTGGACAGGGGGGGAAGAGACCCAGTACTTC
CDR3 protein: CASSFMWTGGEETQYF

clone size: .
J gene: TRBJ1-2
V gene: TRBV14
D gene: TRBD1
CDR3 DNA: TGTGCCAGCAGCAAGACAGGGGGCCACTATGGCTACACCTTC
CDR3 protein: CASSKTGGHYGYTF

clone size: .
J gene: TRBJ2-7
V gene: TRBV7-6
D gene: TRBD1
CDR3 DNA: TGTGCCAGCGGGGGATTCGGGACAGGGGCCTACGAGCAGTACTTC
CDR3 protein: CASGGFGTGAYEQYF

clone size: .
J gene: TRBJ1-2
V gene: TRBV7-2
D gene: .
CDR3 DNA: TGTGCCAGCAGCTTAACGGGGTTCTATGGCTACACCTTC
CDR3 protein: CASSLTGFYGYTF

clone size: once
J gene: TRBJ2-7
V gene: TRBV18
D gene: TRBD2
CDR3 DNA: TGTGCCAGCTCACCACCGAGTCGGGAGGTATACGAGCAGTACTTC
CDR3 protein: CASSPPSREVYEQYF

clone size: .
J gene: TRBJ1-2
V gene: TRBV7-2
D gene: .
CDR3 DNA: TGTGCCAGCAGCGCCACACAGGGCCGAGATGGCTACACCTTC
CDR3 protein: CASSATQGRDGYTF

clone size: once
J gene: TRBJ1-1
V gene: TRBV5-1
D gene: .
CDR3 DNA: TGCGCCAGCAGCTTGCCAGGGCCAAACACTGAAGCTTTCTTT
CDR3 protein: CASSLPGPNTEAFF

clone size: .
J gene: TRBJ1-1
V gene: TRBV7-9
D gene: .
CDR3 DNA: TGTGCCAGCAGCTCCCCCGGCAGGAACACTGAAGCTTTCTTT
CDR3 protein: CASSSPGRNTEAFF

clone size: .
J gene: TRBJ2-3
V gene: TRBV2
D gene: .
CDR3 DNA: TGTGCCAGCAGTGATCGGGTTCCAAGCACAGATACGCAGTATTTT
CDR3 protein: CASSDRVPSTDTQYF

clone size: .
J gene: TRBJ2-3
V gene: TRBV4-1
D gene: TRBD2
CDR3 DNA: TGCGCCAGCAGCCAAGAGAGGCTAGCGGGGCCTAGCACAGATACGCAGTATTTT
CDR3 protein: CASSQERLAGPSTDTQYF

clone size: .
J gene: TRBJ1-1
V gene: TRBV30
D gene: .
CDR3 DNA: TGTGCCTGGAGTGCCGACAGACAAGCTTTCTTT
CDR3 protein: CAWSADRQAFF

clone size: .
J gene: TRBJ2-2
V gene: TRBV5-1
D gene: TRBD2
CDR3 DNA: TGCGCCAGCAGCAACAGGACTAGCGGGACCGGGGAGCTGTTTTTT
CDR3 protein: CASSNRTSGTGELFF

clone size: .
J gene: TRBJ1-1
V gene: TRBV7-9
D gene: .
CDR3 DNA: TGTGCCAGCAGCTTAGCGCGAGGGGACACTGAAGCTTTCTTT
CDR3 protein: CASSLARGDTEAFF

clone size: .
J gene: TRBJ2-3
V gene: TRBV6-1
D gene: TRBD2
CDR3 DNA: TGTGCCAGCAGTGCGACTAGCGGGATGATCACAGATACGCAGTATTTT
CDR3 protein: CASSATSGMITDTQYF

clone size: .
J gene: TRBJ2-1
V gene: TRBV27
D gene: TRBD1
CDR3 DNA: TGTGCCAGCAGTTTAAGAGGGGGGGAACCCCACCCGAGGACAGGGGTCAATGAGCAGTTCTTC
CDR3 protein: CASSLRGGEPHPRTGVNEQFF

clone size: once
J gene: TRBJ2-2
V gene: TRBV28
D gene: .
CDR3 DNA: TGTGCCCATGCCGCGTCTGGGGAGCTGTTTTTT
CDR3 protein: CAHAASGELFF

clone size: .
J gene: TRBJ2-7
V gene: TRBV30
D gene: .
CDR3 DNA: TGTGCCTGGATGGGTTCTCACGAGCAGTACTTC
CDR3 protein: CAWMGSHEQYF

clone size: .
J gene: TRBJ1-5
V gene: TRBV6-6
D gene: .
CDR3 DNA: TGTGCCAGCAGGGGTCTTAGCAATCAGCCCCAGCATTTT
CDR3 protein: CASRGLSNQPQHF

clone size: .
J gene: TRBJ2-7
V gene: TRBV27
D gene: .
CDR3 DNA: TGTGCCAGCAGTTCGCCGGCAGGGCCTAGGCCCTACGAGCAGTACTTC
CDR3 protein: CASSSPAGPRPYEQYF

clone size: .
J gene: TRBJ2-1
V gene: TRBV6-4
D gene: .
CDR3 DNA: TGTGCCAGCAGTGACGATGCGGGGGCCGGGAATGAGCAGTTCTTC
CDR3 protein: CASSDDAGAGNEQFF

clone size: .
J gene: TRBJ2-5
V gene: TRBV19
D gene: .
CDR3 DNA: TGTGCCAGTAGTATAACAATGGGAAAAGAGACCCAGTACTTC
CDR3 protein: CASSITMGKETQYF

clone size: .
J gene: TRBJ1-5
V gene: TRBV6-6
D gene: .
CDR3 DNA: TGTGCCAGCAGTTACTCTGGCCCAAATCAGCCCCAGCATTTT
CDR3 protein: CASSYSGPNQPQHF

clone size: .
J gene: TRBJ2-5
V gene: TRBV5-1
D gene: TRBD1
CDR3 DNA: TGCGCCAGCAGCTGGGGGACAGGGGGCGGTTTAGGAGAGACCCAGTACTTC
CDR3 protein: CASSWGTGGGLGETQYF

clone size: few
J gene: TRBJ1-1
V gene: TRBV4-1
D gene: .
CDR3 DNA: TGCGCCAGCAGCCCGCGGCATAAGAACACTGAAGCTTTCTTT
CDR3 protein: CASSPRHKNTEAFF

clone size: .
J gene: TRBJ2-7
V gene: TRBV6-5
D gene: TRBD2
CDR3 DNA: TGTGCCAGCAGTTATAAAACTAGCGGAAGCCGCTACGAGCAGTACTTC
CDR3 protein: CASSYKTSGSRYEQYF

clone size: .
J gene: TRBJ2-1
V gene: TRBV7-3
D gene: TRBD2
CDR3 DNA: TGTGCCAGCAGCTCGGGACTAGCGGGGGCGCAGTTCTTC
CDR3 protein: CASSSGLAGAQFF

clone size: .
J gene: TRBJ2-5
V gene: TRBV30
D gene: .
CDR3 DNA: TGTGCCTGGAGATTCGGAGGAGTAGAGACCCAGTACTTC
CDR3 protein: CAWRFGGVETQYF

clone size: .
J gene: TRBJ2-1
V gene: TRBV5-1
D gene: TRBD2
CDR3 DNA: TGCGCCAGCAGGTCAGTTAGGGCTAGCGGGGTCTCCTACAATGAGCAGTTCTTC
CDR3 protein: CASRSVRASGVSYNEQFF

clone size: .
J gene: TRBJ1-5
V gene: TRBV7-8
D gene: TRBD1
CDR3 DNA: TGTGCCAGCAGCTTAGGGTCAGGGGGCGCGGGGCAGCCCCAGCATTTT
CDR3 protein: CASSLGSGGAGQPQHF

clone size: .
J gene: TRBJ1-3
V gene: TRBV11-2
D gene: .
CDR3 DNA: TGTGCCAGCAGCAAGACAGGTCCGGGGGCTGGAAACACCATATATTTT
CDR3 protein: CASSKTGPGAGNTIYF

clone size: .
J gene: TRBJ1-1
V gene: TRBV21-1
D gene: .
CDR3 DNA: TGTGCCAGCAGCAAAGCGCGGGGGACAGGGGGCTATGAGGGCACTGAAGCTTTCTTT
CDR3 protein: CASSKARGTGGYEGTEAFF